This T cell receptor (beta chain) was sequenced for a study of beta chain features in type 1 diabetes. Study results and caveats: Any HLA type influence on TCRB rearrangement was left unresolved here. The study found that naive, central memory and Treg TCRB repertoires appeared more similar in patients than in healthy donors.

Every isolated RNA sample was fully reverse transcribed, so sequencing captured expressed TCRB transcripts. Here immunoSEQ multiplex PCR was the method, and the copy in TCRdb shows in-frame clones only, minus some. The data contain some 500,000 clones, roughly an eighth of them singletons. A single heparinised draw of 95 to 150 mL on average was taken per donor. It was via CD45RO/CCR7/CD25/CD127/CD95/CD27 that CD4+ naive, central memory, regulatory and stem cell-like memory cells were sorted. Germline trimming cut 4 bases from V and 1 base from J; bases unmatched to any gene: 10. The CDR3 is made up of 17 amino acids. CDR1 and CDR2 from the germline V gene are SGHTA and FQGNSA. Note on this clone: Its target is not known.

This chain connects TRBV7-2 to TRBJ2-3, with 8 bases identical to TRBD2. The sequence was collected from a woman aged 18-29 years in good health. The sequencing sample was made of naive CD4+ T cells from blood. The CDR3 loop is CASSSARPAGGTDTQYF. CDR3 nucleotide sequence: TGTGCCAGCAGCTCCGCGCGTCCAGCGGGGGGCACAGATACGCAGTATTTT.